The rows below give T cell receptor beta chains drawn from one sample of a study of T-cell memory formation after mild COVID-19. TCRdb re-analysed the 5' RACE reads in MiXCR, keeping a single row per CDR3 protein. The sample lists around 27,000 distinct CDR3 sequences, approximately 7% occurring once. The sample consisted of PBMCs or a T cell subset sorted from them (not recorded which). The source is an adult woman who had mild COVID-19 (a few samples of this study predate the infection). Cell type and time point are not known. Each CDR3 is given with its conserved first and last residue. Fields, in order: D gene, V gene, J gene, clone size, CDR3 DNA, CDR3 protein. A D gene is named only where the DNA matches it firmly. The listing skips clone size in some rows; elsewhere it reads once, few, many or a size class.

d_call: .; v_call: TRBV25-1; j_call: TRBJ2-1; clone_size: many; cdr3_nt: TGTGCCAGCAGTGAGGGGGGAAGGGCGAGGAATGAGCAGTTCTTC; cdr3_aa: CASSEGGRARNEQFF
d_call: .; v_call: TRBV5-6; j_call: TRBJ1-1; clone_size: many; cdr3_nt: TGTGCCAGCAGCTTGGAAGGGTACGGGACGCCGGCTGAAGCTTTCTTT; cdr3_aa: CASSLEGYGTPAEAFF
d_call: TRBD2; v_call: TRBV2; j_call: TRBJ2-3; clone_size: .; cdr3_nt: TGTGCCAGCTGCGGGGGGGAGGGAGATACGCAGTATTTT; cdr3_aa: CASCGGEGDTQYF
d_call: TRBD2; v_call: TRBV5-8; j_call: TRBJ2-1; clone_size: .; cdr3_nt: TGTGCCAGCGGCAATAGCGGGGGAAATGAGCAGTTCTTC; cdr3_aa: CASGNSGGNEQFF
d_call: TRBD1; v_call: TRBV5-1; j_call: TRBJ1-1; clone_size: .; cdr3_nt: TGCGCCAGCAGCCAAGAGGGACAGGGAATTTGGACTGAAGCTTTCTTT; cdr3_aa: CASSQEGQGIWTEAFF
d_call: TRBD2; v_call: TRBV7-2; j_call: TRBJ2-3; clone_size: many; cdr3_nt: TGTGCCAGCAGCCCGGGAGGTCTAGCGGGATCAGATACGCAGTATTTT; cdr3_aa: CASSPGGLAGSDTQYF
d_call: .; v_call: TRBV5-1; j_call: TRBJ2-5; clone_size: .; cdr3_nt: TGCGCCAGCAGCTTGATTCAGGGAGAAGAGACCCAGTACTTC; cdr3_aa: CASSLIQGEETQYF
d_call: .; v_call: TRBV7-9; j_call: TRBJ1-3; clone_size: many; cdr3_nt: TGTGCCAGCAGTGCGAGGTTTGCTGGAAACACCATATATTTT; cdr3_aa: CASSARFAGNTIYF
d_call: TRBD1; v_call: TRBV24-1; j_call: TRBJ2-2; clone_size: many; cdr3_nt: TGTGCCGTGGGACAGGTTAGCTCCGGGGAGCTGTTTTTT; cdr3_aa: CAVGQVSSGELFF
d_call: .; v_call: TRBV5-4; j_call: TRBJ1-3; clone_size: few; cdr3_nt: TGTGCCAGCAGCTTGGGTCCTGGAAACACCATATATTTT; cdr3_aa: CASSLGPGNTIYF
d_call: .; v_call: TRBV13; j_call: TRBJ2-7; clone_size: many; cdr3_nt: TGTGCCAGCAGCTTATCTGACCGCTTGTCGTCCGAGCAGTACTTC; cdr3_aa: CASSLSDRLSSEQYF
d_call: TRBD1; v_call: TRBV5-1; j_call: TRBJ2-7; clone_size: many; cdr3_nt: TGCGCCAGCACCACGGGGACGACAGGGGAATACGAGCAGTACTTC; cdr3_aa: CASTTGTTGEYEQYF
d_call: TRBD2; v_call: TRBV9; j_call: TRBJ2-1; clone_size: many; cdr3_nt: TGTGCCAGCAGCGTAGGGGCTAGCGGGAGGATCGAGCAGTTCTTC; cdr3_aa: CASSVGASGRIEQFF
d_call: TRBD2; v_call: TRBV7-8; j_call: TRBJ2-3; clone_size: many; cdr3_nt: TGTGCCAGCAGCTTAAGGTCGGCGGGAGGAGGAACAGATACGCAGTATTTT; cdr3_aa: CASSLRSAGGGTDTQYF
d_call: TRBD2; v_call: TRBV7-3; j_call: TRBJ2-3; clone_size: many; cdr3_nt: TGTGCCAGCAGCTTAGGGGGGGAAGGCCCAGATACGCAGTATTTT; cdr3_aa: CASSLGGEGPDTQYF
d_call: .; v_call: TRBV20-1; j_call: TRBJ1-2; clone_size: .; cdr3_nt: TGCAGTGCTAGGCAGGGAACGTATGGCTACACCTTC; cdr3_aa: CSARQGTYGYTF
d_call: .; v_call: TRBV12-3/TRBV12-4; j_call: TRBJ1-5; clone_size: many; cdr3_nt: TGTGCCAGCAGTTTAAGTAGGGGAGGCAATCAGCCCCAGCATTTT; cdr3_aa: CASSLSRGGNQPQHF
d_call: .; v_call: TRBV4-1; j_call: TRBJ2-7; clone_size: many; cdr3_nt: TGCGCCAGCAGCCAAGAGGCCAGGTCCCCCTACGAGCAGTACTTC; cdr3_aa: CASSQEARSPYEQYF
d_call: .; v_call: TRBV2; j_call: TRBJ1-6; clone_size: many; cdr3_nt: TGTGCCAGCAGTGAACTTCGTGGGTCACCCCTCCACTTT; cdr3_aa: CASSELRGSPLHF
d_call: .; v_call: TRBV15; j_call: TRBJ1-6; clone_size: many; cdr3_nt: TGTGCCACCACCCGACAGGCTAATTCACCCCTCCACTTT; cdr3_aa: CATTRQANSPLHF
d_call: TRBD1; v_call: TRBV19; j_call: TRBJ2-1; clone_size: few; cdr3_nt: TGTGCCAGTGTCCGGGACAGCTCCTACAATGAGCAGTTCTTC; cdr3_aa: CASVRDSSYNEQFF
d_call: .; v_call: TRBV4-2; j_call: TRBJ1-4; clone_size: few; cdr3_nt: TGTGCCAGCAGCCCATCGCGAGGTGCAACTAATGAAAAACTGTTTTTT; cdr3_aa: CASSPSRGATNEKLFF
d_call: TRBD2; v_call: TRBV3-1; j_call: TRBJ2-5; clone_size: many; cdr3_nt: TGTGCCACCAGCCGGAGAAGCGGGGGGAGAGAGACCCAGTACTTC; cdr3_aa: CATSRRSGGRETQYF